The 32 T cell receptor beta chains below were found in one sample sequenced in a study of cytomegalovirus exposure and HLA in healthy donors. Both 60 Vbeta primers and 13 Jbeta primers went into the PCR. Clones were read by immunoSEQ multiplex PCR, and TCRdb kept only the in-frame ones, dropping some. The sample records fewer than 200,000 clones, about 10% being singletons. The sequenced sample was PBMCs. These receptors originate from a woman aged 25 to 45 in good health and CMV-seropositive.

This clone has a handful of counts. The rearrangement links TRBV7-7 to TRBJ2-7; D is perhaps TRBD2 (6 bases). Germline V gene lookup returns CDR1 SSHAT and CDR2 FNYEAQ (reference sequence). The CDR3 is 16 amino acids. Trimming cost V 9 bases and J 6 bases, with 27 bases left between them. CDR3 protein: CASSPFFSERASEQYF. In DNA, the CDR3 is TGTGCCAGTTCCCCATTCTTCAGCGAGCGGGCATCCGAGCAGTACTTC. Full variable domain (rest looked up from reference TRBV7-7 and TRBJ2-7): GAGVSQSPRYKVTKRGQDVTLRCDPISSHATLYWYQQALGQGPEFLTYFNYEAQPDKSGLPSDRFSAERPEGSISTLTIQRTEQRDSAMYRCASSPFFSERASEQYFGPGTRLTVT.

In regard to this clone: Other nucleotide sequences in the sample specify the same CDR3. V gene TRBV15 combines with J gene TRBJ1-2, with D perhaps TRBD1 (6 bases). The ends were cut back, 0 bases at V and 4 bases at J, with 9 bases in the middle. Germline V gives CDR1 LNHNV, CDR2 YYDKDF (reference sequence). CDR3 length: 14 residues. The CDR3: CATSRDDRFYGYTF. CDR3 DNA sequence: TGTGCCACCAGCAGAGACGACAGGTTCTATGGCTACACCTTC.

This clone was picked up a small number of times. This chain uses TRBV9 with TRBJ2-3; weak D call: TRBD1 (6 bases). V lost 0 bases, J lost 2 bases, and 10 bases lay in between. Germline V CDR1 and CDR2: SGDLS, YYNGEE. CDR3 length: 15 residues. Written as DNA, the CDR3 is TGTGCCAGCAGCGTAGGGCAGGGGTACACAGATACGCAGTATTTT. This codes for CASSVGQGYTDTQYF.

This clone was seen a few times. The genes are TRBV19 and TRBJ1-4, with 7 bases aligning to TRBD1. Germline CDR1 and CDR2: LNHDA and SQIVND (reference sequence). The CDR3 extends over 16 amino acids. Trimming at V came to 3 bases and at J to 7 bases, leaving 11 bases not matched to a gene. This chain's CDR3 is CASSMEPPGTVEKLFF. Written as DNA, the CDR3 is TGTGCCAGTAGTATGGAGCCCCCCGGGACAGTTGAAAAACTGTTTTTT.

The rearrangement joins TRBV7-9 to TRBJ1-2; 9 bases are a match to TRBD1. The CDR3 spans 16 residues. Germline V gives CDR1 SEHNR, CDR2 FQNEAQ (reference sequence). After removal of 5 bases from V and 5 bases from J, the junction contained 12 bases not matched to a gene. This CDR3 is CASSPADRGFTYGYTF. CDR3 nucleotides: TGTGCCAGCAGCCCCGCGGACAGGGGCTTTACGTATGGCTACACCTTC.

The genes are TRBV27 and TRBJ2-7; possible D gene TRBD2, 6 bases. The length of the CDR3 is 15 residues. The V end was cut by 6 bases, the J end by 2 bases, with 17 bases between. Germline CDR1 MNHEY, CDR2 SMNVEV (reference sequence). The CDR3 is CASRGGLQPPYEQYF. The CDR3 DNA sequence: TGTGCCAGCAGGGGGGGACTCCAACCCCCCTACGAGCAGTACTTC.

V usage is TRBV4-1 and J usage is TRBJ2-1; D gene uncertain. CDR3 length: 15 amino acids. Germline values: CDR1 MGHRA, CDR2 YSYEKL. Trimming took off 0 bases at V and 2 bases at J, with 8 bases between the two ends. The CDR3 reads CASSQERVPYNEQFF. DNA for the CDR3: TGCGCCAGCAGCCAAGAAAGAGTTCCCTACAATGAGCAGTTCTTC.

The chain uses TRBV5-6 and TRBJ2-2, with 8 bases lining up with TRBD1. The CDR3 runs to 15 residues. J gave up 7 bases and V 2 bases, and 7 bases lay outside the gene matches. The germline V gene has CDR1 SGHDT and CDR2 YYEEEE. The CDR3 spells CASSLPDRVDGELFF. The CDR3 bases are TGTGCCAGCAGCTTACCGGACAGGGTGGACGGGGAGCTGTTTTTT.

A few counts support this clone. The V and J genes are TRBV6-6 and TRBJ2-1; weak D call: TRBD2 (6 bases). The V and J ends lost 5 bases and 9 bases respectively, with 17 bases between them. Germline CDR1 and CDR2: MNHNY and SVGAGI (reference sequence). This CDR3 comprises 14 residues. Here the CDR3 reads CASSPHDLASEQFF. CDR3 nucleotides: TGTGCCAGCAGTCCTCATGATCTAGCGAGTGAGCAGTTCTTC.

This clone was picked up a small number of times. The chain combines TRBV5-1 with TRBJ2-1; D is unclear. The CDR3 extends over 13 amino acids. Per the germline V gene, CDR1 is SGHRS and CDR2 is YFSETQ. Trimming left V 0 bases short and J 5 bases short, with 6 bases between. The CDR3, as DNA: TGCGCCAGCAGCTTGGGTTTCGACAATGAGCAGTTCTTC. The encoded protein is CASSLGFDNEQFF.

This chain links TRBV29-1 with TRBJ1-5; D ambiguous. The CDR3 sequence is 15 residues long. Germline CDR1 and CDR2: SQVTM and ANQGSEA. V lost 2 bases and J 1 base, leaving 12 bases between the germline ends. CDR3 sequence: CSVEIGGLSNQPQHF. CDR3 bases: TGCAGCGTTGAAATCGGAGGGCTGAGCAATCAGCCCCAGCATTTT.

This clone was seen a handful of times. The CDR3, as DNA: TGCGCCAGCAGCTTGGGGCACTCGGGGAGGTTGGACACTGAAGCTTTCTTT. Translated: CASSLGHSGRLDTEAFF. V gene TRBV5-1 combines with J gene TRBJ1-1; D is uncertain. CDR1 SGHRS and CDR2 YFSETQ come from the germline V gene. Trimming shortened V by 0 bases and J by 3 bases, and 18 bases separated the two germline ends. The CDR3 is made up of 17 amino acids.

The chain joins TRBV2 to TRBJ2-2; no reliable D call. V lost 1 base, J lost 7 bases, and 13 bases lay in between. The germline V gene has CDR1 SNHLY and CDR2 FYNNEI. This CDR3 is 15 amino acids long. The CDR3 DNA follows: TGTGCCAGCAGTGAAGGCTCGGGTTGGTACGGGGAGCTGTTTTTT. Its translation is CASSEGSGWYGELFF. Full variable domain (remainder filled in from reference TRBV2 and TRBJ2-2): EPEVTQTPSHQVTQMGQEVILRCVPISNHLYFYWYRQILGQKVEFLVSFYNNEISEKSEIFDDQFSVERPDGSNFTLKIRSTKLEDSAMYFCASSEGSGWYGELFFGEGSRLTVL.

The gene calls are TRBV5-6 and TRBJ2-3, with 15 bases lining up with TRBD2. The trim removed 2 bases at V and 2 bases at J, leaving 9 bases unmatched. Per the germline V gene, CDR1 is SGHDT and CDR2 is YYEEEE. The CDR3 sequence is 19 residues long. DNA for the CDR3: TGTGCCAGCAGCTTTGCGACGGGACTAGCGGGAGGACACACAGATACGCAGTATTTT. This gives the protein CASSFATGLAGGHTDTQYF. Full variable domain (remainder filled in from reference TRBV5-6 and TRBJ2-3): DAGVTQSPTHLIKTRGQQVTLRCSPKSGHDTVSWYQQALGQGPQFIFQYYEEEERQRGNFPDRFSGHQFPNYSSELNVNALLLGDSALYLCASSFATGLAGGHTDTQYFGPGTRLTVL.

This clone was seen more than once but under ten times. Other DNA sequences in this specimen translate into the identical CDR3. V is TRBV5-4 and J is TRBJ1-2, with 11 nucleotides matching TRBD1. Germline CDR1 SGHNT, CDR2 YYREEE (reference sequence). The ends lost 4 bases at V and 4 bases at J; junction bases unmatched: 3. There are 14 residues in the CDR3. The CDR3 DNA sequence: TGTGCCAGCAGCCCCGGACAGGGGGCCTATGGCTACACCTTC. It codes for CASSPGQGAYGYTF.

The V call is TRBV2, the J call TRBJ2-7; D ambiguous. From germline, CDR1 is SNHLY and CDR2 FYNNEI. The V gene lost 5 bases and the J gene lost 12 bases, with 17 bases spanning the gap. This CDR3 has 12 residues. In nucleotides, the CDR3 is TGTGCCAGCAGTTCCAAAGCGAAAGACGTGTACTTC. It encodes CASSSKAKDVYF.

The J gene is TRBJ2-7, the V gene TRBV4-1, with D possibly matching TRBD1 (5 bases). V lost 4 bases and J lost 5, with 27 bases in between. The CDR3 runs to 18 residues. The V gene's germline CDR1 is MGHRA and CDR2 YSYEKL. Here the CDR3 reads CASSLTREGYAAPHEQYF. CDR3 nucleotide sequence: TGCGCCAGCAGCCTCACCAGGGAAGGGTATGCGGCCCCCCACGAGCAGTACTTC.

V usage is TRBV9 and J usage is TRBJ2-1; the D gene is possibly TRBD2 (6 bases). The CDR3 is 15 residues long. V gave up 2 bases and J gave up 6 bases, with 15 bases separating them. The V gene's germline CDR1 is SGDLS and CDR2 YYNGEE. Written as DNA, the CDR3 is TGTGCCAGCAGCGTTTCTAGCGCCCAATTCAATGAGCAGTTCTTC. Its protein product is CASSVSSAQFNEQFF.

Only a few counts were recorded for this clone. The chain links TRBV5-5 to TRBJ1-3; 11 nucleotides match TRBD1. Germline CDR1 SGHKS, CDR2 YYEKEE (reference sequence). After removal of 4 bases from V and 6 bases from J, the junction contained 6 bases not matched to a gene. This CDR3 is 15 amino acids long. CDR3 amino acids: CASSPWTGGVNTIYF. The DNA for the CDR3 is TGTGCCAGCAGCCCATGGACAGGGGGCGTAAACACCATATATTTT.

The chain links TRBV6-1 to TRBJ1-5, with D tentatively TRBD1 (6 bases). CDR1 and CDR2 (germline): MNHNS, SASEGT. Trimming took off 5 bases at V and 4 bases at J, with 15 bases between the two ends. CDR3 length equals 15 residues. The CDR3 DNA is TGTGCCAGCAGTCCCGACAGGAGGTTTAATCAGCCCCAGCATTTT. Translated, it gives CASSPDRRFNQPQHF.

This clone was seen a handful of times. The rearrangement uses TRBV6-5 and TRBJ2-5, with D perhaps matching TRBD2 (7 bases). V gave up 3 bases and J gave up 5 bases, with 13 bases separating them. Germline CDR1 and CDR2: MNHEY and SVGAGI. The CDR3 contains 14 residues. CDR3 nucleotide sequence: TGTGCCAGCAGTTATGGGGGGGCAGGGGAGACCCAGTACTTC. Protein product: CASSYGGAGETQYF.

In its sample, this clone was seen a few times. The rearrangement links TRBV19 to TRBJ2-2; D is uncertain. The germline V gene encodes CDR1 LNHDA and CDR2 SQIVND (reference sequence). The V end was cut by 3 bases, the J end by 5 bases, with 4 bases between. CDR3 length equals 12 residues. The CDR3 spells CASSMRTGELFF. Written as DNA, the CDR3 is TGTGCCAGTAGTATGCGGACCGGGGAGCTGTTTTTT.

This chain connects TRBV15 to TRBJ2-7; 9 nucleotides line up with TRBD2. The germline V gene has CDR1 LNHNV and CDR2 YYDKDF (reference sequence). V lost 2 bases, J lost 4 bases, and 15 bases stayed unmatched. This CDR3 comprises 18 residues. The chain's CDR3 is CATSRPTGGGRAGYEQYF. In DNA, the CDR3 is TGTGCCACCAGCAGACCCACGGGCGGCGGGAGGGCCGGTTACGAGCAGTACTTC.

A few counts support this clone. This sequence joins TRBV7-7 and TRBJ2-5; 13 bases are a match to TRBD2. Per the germline V gene, CDR1 is SSHAT and CDR2 is FNYEAQ (reference sequence). The CDR3 totals 15 residues. The junction had 4 bases not matched to a gene; V was cut back by 5 bases and J by 4 bases. This CDR3 is CASSPGLAGAETQYF. CDR3 bases: TGTGCCAGCAGCCCTGGACTAGCGGGAGCAGAGACCCAGTACTTC.

This clone was counted a few times. V and J are TRBV19 and TRBJ1-5; the D gene is possibly TRBD1 (6 bases). The germline V gene has CDR1 LNHDA and CDR2 SQIVND (reference sequence). The CDR3 has 13 amino acids. Deletions cut 3 bases from V and 12 bases from J, with 15 bases between. The CDR3 protein is CASSIPRGGIQHF. The CDR3 DNA sequence: TGTGCCAGTAGTATTCCAAGGGGGGGGATCCAGCATTTT. Variable domain in full (rest from reference TRBV19 and TRBJ1-5): DGGITQSPKYLFRKEGQNVTLSCEQNLNHDAMYWYRQDPGQGLRLIYYSQIVNDFQKGDIAEGYSVSREKKESFPLTVTSAQKNPTAFYLCASSIPRGGIQHFGDGTRLSIL.

There are a few counts of this clone. This chain links TRBV7-9 with TRBJ2-1; TRBD2 aligns across 12 bases. Germline-derived CDR1 and CDR2 are SEHNR and FQNEAQ (reference sequence). With V trimmed by 4 bases and J by 10 bases, 11 bases remained unmatched. The CDR3 has 16 amino acids. CDR3 nucleotide sequence: TGTGCCAGCAGCTCAGGGGGGACTAGCGGGCCCCCAGAGCAGTTCTTC. Its protein product is CASSSGGTSGPPEQFF.

This clone was counted between two and nine times. The V gene is TRBV4-2, the J gene TRBJ1-2, with TRBD1 matching over 7 bases. The CDR3 covers 15 residues. Germline V gives CDR1 LGHNA, CDR2 YNFKEQ. V trimming: 4 bases; J trimming: 1 base; junction bases outside the gene matches: 6. The chain's CDR3 is CASSLRDSHNYGYTF. The CDR3 DNA is TGTGCCAGCAGCCTCCGGGACAGCCATAACTATGGCTACACCTTC.

This chain connects TRBV10-3 to TRBJ2-7, with D possibly being TRBD1 (6 bases). The CDR3 loop spans 15 amino acids. Trimming took 6 bases from V and 3 from J, leaving 18 bases between them. From germline, CDR1 is ENHRY and CDR2 SYGVKD. The CDR3 coding sequence is TGTGCCATCAGCCCTCCTGGGGGCAGGGGCTACGAGCAGTACTTC. Amino acid sequence: CAISPPGGRGYEQYF.

This CDR3 reads CASSHQGAVSGYTF. CDR3 DNA: TGTGCCAGCAGCCACCAGGGGGCGGTCTCTGGCTACACCTTC. The V gene is TRBV7-9, the J gene TRBJ1-2; 8 nucleotides align to TRBD1. With 5 bases clipped from V and 7 bases from J, the junction kept 9 bases outside the gene matches. The CDR3 length is 14 residues. Germline CDR1 reads SEHNR; CDR2 reads FQNEAQ (reference sequence).

The J gene is TRBJ2-1, the V gene TRBV9, with D possibly matching TRBD2 (6 bases). Germline V gene lookup returns CDR1 SGDLS and CDR2 YYNGEE. The CDR3 covers 17 residues. Trimming shortened V by 0 bases and J by 4 bases, and 17 bases separated the two germline ends. CDR3: CASSVVSHGRGYNEQFF. Here the CDR3 DNA reads TGTGCCAGCAGCGTAGTCAGCCACGGGAGAGGATACAATGAGCAGTTCTTC. The full variable domain, with the rest looked up from reference TRBV9 and TRBJ2-1, is DSGVTQTPKHLITATGQRVTLRCSPRSGDLSVYWYQQSLDQGLQFLIQYYNGEERAKGNILERFSAQQFPDLHSELNLSSLELGDSALYFCASSVVSHGRGYNEQFFGPGTRLTVL.

This chain links TRBV6-5 with TRBJ1-1; a possible D gene is TRBD1 (5 bases). V dropped 7 bases and J dropped 1 base, with 10 bases sitting between them. Per the germline V gene, CDR1 is MNHEY and CDR2 is SVGAGI. The CDR3 consists of 13 residues. The CDR3 loop is CASKPGWNTEAFF. In DNA form, the CDR3 reads TGTGCCAGCAAACCAGGGTGGAACACTGAAGCTTTCTTT.

The chain employs TRBV30 and TRBJ2-6, with D hard to call. The CDR3 is 15 residues long. Germline V gene lookup returns CDR1 GTSNPN and CDR2 SVGIG (reference sequence). The V and J ends lost 1 base and 0 bases respectively, with 7 bases between them. CDR3 nucleotides: TGTGCCTGGAGTGAGTTTAGCTCTGGGGCCAACGTCCTGACTTTC. It is translated as CAWSEFSSGANVLTF. Full variable domain (missing parts from reference TRBV30 and TRBJ2-6): SQTIHQWPATLVQPVGSPLSLECTVEGTSNPNLYWYRQAAGRGLQLLFYSVGIGQISSEVPQNLSASRPQDRQFILSSKKLLLSDSGFYLCAWSEFSSGANVLTFGAGSRLTVL.